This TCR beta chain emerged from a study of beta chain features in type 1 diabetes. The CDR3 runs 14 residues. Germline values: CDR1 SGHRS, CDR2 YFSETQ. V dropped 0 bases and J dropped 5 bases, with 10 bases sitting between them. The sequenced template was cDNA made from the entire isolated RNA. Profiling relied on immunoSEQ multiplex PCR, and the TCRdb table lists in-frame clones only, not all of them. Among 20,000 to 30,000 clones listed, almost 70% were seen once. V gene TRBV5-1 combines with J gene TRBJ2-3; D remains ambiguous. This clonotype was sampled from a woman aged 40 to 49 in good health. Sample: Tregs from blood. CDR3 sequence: CASSLGALKDTQYF. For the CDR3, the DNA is TGCGCCAGCAGCTTGGGAGCCTTAAAAGATACGCAGTATTTT.